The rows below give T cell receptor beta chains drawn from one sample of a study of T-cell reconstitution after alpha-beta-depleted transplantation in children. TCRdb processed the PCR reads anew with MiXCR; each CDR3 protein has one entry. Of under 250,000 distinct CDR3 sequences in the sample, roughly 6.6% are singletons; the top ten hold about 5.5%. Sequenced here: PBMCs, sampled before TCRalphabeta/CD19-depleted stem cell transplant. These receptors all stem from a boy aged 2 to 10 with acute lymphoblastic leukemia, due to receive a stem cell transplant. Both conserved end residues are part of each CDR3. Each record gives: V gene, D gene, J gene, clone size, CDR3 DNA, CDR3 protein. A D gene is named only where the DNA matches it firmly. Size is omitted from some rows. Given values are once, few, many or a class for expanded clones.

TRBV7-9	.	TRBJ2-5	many	TGTGCCAGCAGCTTACTGGGCAGTGAAGAGACCCAGTACTTC	CASSLLGSEETQYF
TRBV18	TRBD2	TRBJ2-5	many	TGTGCCAGCTCACCATTTAGCGGGGGATCCCAAGAGACCCAGTACTTC	CASSPFSGGSQETQYF
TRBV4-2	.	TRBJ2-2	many	TGTGCCAGCAGCCATGCCGGGACGGAGAACACCGGGGAGCTGTTTTTT	CASSHAGTENTGELFF
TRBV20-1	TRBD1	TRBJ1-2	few	TGCAGTGCTTCTCGGACAGGGGGCTATGGCTACACCTTC	CSASRTGGYGYTF
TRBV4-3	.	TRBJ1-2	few	TGCGCCAGCAGCCAAGATATCGGAGGTTTGGATGGCTACACCTTC	CASSQDIGGLDGYTF
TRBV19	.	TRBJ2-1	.	TGTGCCAGTAGTAAGGAACAGAACAATGAGCAGTTCTTC	CASSKEQNNEQFF
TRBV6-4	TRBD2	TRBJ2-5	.	TGTGCCAGCGGGACTAGCATCGCCCAGTACTTC	CASGTSIAQYF
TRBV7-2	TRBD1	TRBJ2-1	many	TGTGCCAGCAGCTTGGGACAGGGACACAATGAGCAGTTCTTC	CASSLGQGHNEQFF
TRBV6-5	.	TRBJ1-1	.	TGTGCCAGCAGTTACTCGAGACAGACGAACACTGAAGCTTTCTTT	CASSYSRQTNTEAFF
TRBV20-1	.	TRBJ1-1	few	TGCAGTGCTAGAGATTCCGGGGGCGTGGGAATGAACACTGAAGCTTTCTTT	CSARDSGGVGMNTEAFF
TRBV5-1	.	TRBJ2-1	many	TGCGCCAGCAGCTCCTCTGGGCGCACGGTAGTCGATGAGCAGTTCTTC	CASSSSGRTVVDEQFF
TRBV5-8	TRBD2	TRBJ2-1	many	TGTGCCAGCAGCTACCTAGCGGTTTACAATGAGCAGTTCTTC	CASSYLAVYNEQFF
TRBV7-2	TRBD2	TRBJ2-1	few	TGTGCCAGCAGCTTAGTTCAGGGAGGGTACAATGAGCAGTTCTTC	CASSLVQGGYNEQFF
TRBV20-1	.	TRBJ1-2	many	TGCAGTGCTAGAACCGGAAATGGCTACACCTTC	CSARTGNGYTF
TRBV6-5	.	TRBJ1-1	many	TGTGCCAGCAGGGGATTCAGGACTGAAGCTTTCTTT	CASRGFRTEAFF
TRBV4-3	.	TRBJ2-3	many	TGCGCCAGCAGCCCCCGACGGTACACAGATACGCAGTATTTT	CASSPRRYTDTQYF
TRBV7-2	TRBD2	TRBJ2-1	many	TGTGCCAGCAGCCCAGGACTAGCCCCCTACAATGAGCAGTTCTTC	CASSPGLAPYNEQFF
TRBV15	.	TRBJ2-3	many	TGTGCCACCAGCGGGGAAAACCGGGACTTCACAGATACGCAGTATTTT	CATSGENRDFTDTQYF
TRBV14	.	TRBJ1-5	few	TGTGCCAGCAGCCAAGATGGAGATCAGCCCCAGCATTTT	CASSQDGDQPQHF
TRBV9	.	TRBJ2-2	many	TGTGCCAGCAGAGGACTGAACACCGGGGAGCTGTTTTTT	CASRGLNTGELFF
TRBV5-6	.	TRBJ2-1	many	TGTGCCAGCAGCTTTAACCCTGGCCCTTATGAGCAGTTCTTC	CASSFNPGPYEQFF
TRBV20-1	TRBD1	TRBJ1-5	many	TGCAGTGCTAGTTTTACAGGGGATAGGAATCAGCCCCAGCATTTT	CSASFTGDRNQPQHF
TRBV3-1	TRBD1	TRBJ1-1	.	TGTGCCAGCAGCCGGGGTTTGTTGGGGACAGGGGACGGGATGAACACTGAAGCTTTCTTT	CASSRGLLGTGDGMNTEAFF